The present T cell receptor beta chain was sequenced within a study of blood T cell repertoires in COVID-19. This table comes from immunoSEQ multiplex PCR, and its TCRdb copy is limited to in-frame clones, with some not included. The sample includes tens of thousands of clones, roughly 85% seen only once; the top ten take 6.5%. This CDR3 spans 17 amino acids. Losses at the gene ends were 6 bases for V and 2 bases for J; bases not matched to a gene: 10. Germline CDR1 SGHAT, CDR2 FQNNGV. This clone came up a few times. The sequencing input was peripheral blood. This sequence originates from a man in his sixties with acute or convalescent COVID-19. This rearrangement joins TRBV11-2 to TRBJ2-2, with TRBD2 matching over 9 bases. In nucleotides, the CDR3 is TGTGCCAGCAGACCAAGGGGACTAGCACAAAACACCGGGGAGCTGTTTTTT. It codes for CASRPRGLAQNTGELFF. Full variable domain (outside the CDR3, taken from reference TRBV11-2 and TRBJ2-2): EAGVAQSPRYKIIEKRQSVAFWCNPISGHATLYWYQQILGQGPKLLIQFQNNGVVDDSQLPKDRFSAERLKGVDSTLKIQPAKLEDSAVYLCASRPRGLAQNTGELFFGEGSRLTVL.